This passage covers 25 T cell receptor beta chains from one sample sequenced in a study of post-analysis software for immune sequencing data. These receptors' targets are unknown. The study, taken as a whole, reports: When patients were compared with controls, four or five TRBV segments were more frequent, TRBV5-6, TRBV5-1 and TRBV20-1 among them.

Tagging with unique molecular identifiers was a feature of the TCR beta cDNA libraries. TCRdb reprocessed the PCR reads via MiXCR and lists one record per CDR3 protein. The data show about 430,000 distinct CDR3 sequences, about 39% seen once. Material: blood. The receptor source for this set is a girl aged 2 to 9 with multiple sclerosis.

The rearrangement links TRBV5-1 to TRBJ2-3; D may correspond to TRBD1 or TRBD2 (5 bases each). Trimming took off 4 bases at V and 5 bases at J, with 14 bases between the two ends. Germline V gene sequence: CDR1 SGHRS, CDR2 YFSETQ. There are 14 residues in the CDR3. The CDR3 sequence is CASSPGRPGDTQYF. The DNA of the CDR3 is TGCGCCAGCAGCCCGGGACGGCCGGGAGATACGCAGTATTTT.

The V gene is TRBV7-2, the J gene TRBJ1-2; D ambiguous. Germline-derived CDR1 and CDR2 are SGHTA and FQGNSA. This CDR3 is 16 amino acids long. Trimming removed 3 bases at V and 8 bases at J, with 22 bases between. The CDR3 DNA follows: TGTGCCAGCAGCTTCCCACGGTTGGCGGGGAAGAGCGGCTACACCTTC. It specifies CASSFPRLAGKSGYTF.

The genes are TRBV4-2 and TRBJ2-1; the match to TRBD2 covers 8 bases. Germline CDR1 LGHNA, CDR2 YNFKEQ. CDR3 size: 16 residues. V lost 1 base and J lost 7; bases outside the gene matches: 9. The CDR3 sequence is CASSQARGLAGNEQFF. Here the CDR3 DNA reads TGTGCCAGCAGCCAAGCCCGCGGACTAGCTGGGAATGAGCAGTTCTTC.

DNA of the CDR3: TGTGCCAGCAGCGTGGACAGGGTTTTTGGCTACACCTTC. Translation gives CASSVDRVFGYTF. The chain joins TRBV7-9 to TRBJ1-2; TRBD1 agrees at 8 bases. Germline assignment: CDR1 SEHNR and CDR2 FQNEAQ (reference sequence). J was trimmed by 7 bases and V by 5 bases; bases with no gene match: 6. CDR3 size: 13 residues.

This chain connects TRBV7-2 to TRBJ1-2; possibly TRBD1 for D (6 bases). The CDR3 is made up of 15 amino acids. Germline CDR1 and CDR2: SGHTA and FQGNSA. V gave up 3 bases and J gave up 0 bases, with 11 bases separating them. In nucleotides, the CDR3 is TGTGCCAGCAGCTTGCGTGGGGGCACTAACTATGGCTACACCTTC. Its protein product is CASSLRGGTNYGYTF.

This chain links TRBV7-9 with TRBJ2-3, with 9 bases identical to TRBD1. V gave up 3 bases and J gave up 6 bases; unmatched junction bases: 4. From germline, CDR1 is SEHNR and CDR2 FQNEAQ (reference sequence). CDR3 length: 14 amino acids. CDR3 in DNA: TGTGCCAGCAGCTTTACAGGGGGCGGGGATACGCAGTATTTT. It specifies CASSFTGGGDTQYF.

The chain couples TRBV24-1 to TRBJ2-1; the D gene is possibly TRBD2 (6 bases). The ends were cut back, 5 bases at V and 5 bases at J, with 18 bases in the middle. The CDR3 runs to 16 residues. The germline V gene has CDR1 KGHDR and CDR2 SFDVKD. The CDR3 DNA follows: TGTGCCACCAGTGTCACCGGGAGATCTATGCACAATGAGCAGTTCTTC. Translation: CATSVTGRSMHNEQFF.

This chain connects TRBV27 to TRBJ2-1; 12 nucleotides match TRBD1. The CDR3 extends over 18 amino acids. Germline CDR1 MNHEY, CDR2 SMNVEV (reference sequence). The V gene end was trimmed by 5 bases and the J gene end by 5 bases; junction bases not matched to a gene: 13. The CDR3 DNA is TGTGCCAGCAGTGGGGACAGGGGGCATCCCCCCCTTCACAATGAGCAGTTCTTC. Translated, it gives CASSGDRGHPPLHNEQFF.

The chain is built from TRBV5-1 and TRBJ2-4; the match to TRBD1 covers 8 bases. The J call is in doubt because the DNA end fits TRBJ2-7 better. This CDR3 has 16 amino acids. Germline V gene data show CDR1 as SGHRS and CDR2 as YFSETQ. The CDR3 bases are TGCGCCAGCAGCTCTACCTCCGGGACAGGTATCTACGAGCAGTACTTC. As protein: CASSSTSGTGIYEQYF.

V and J are TRBV20-1 and TRBJ2-7; 11 bases are shared with TRBD2. V shed 6 bases, J shed 4 bases, and the junction held 8 bases outside the gene matches. The CDR3 spans 14 residues. Germline V gene lookup returns CDR1 DFQATT and CDR2 SNEGSKA (reference sequence). The CDR3 region has the DNA TGCAGTGCACCGGGGAGGACTAGCGGGTACGAGCAGTACTTC. Encoded protein: CSAPGRTSGYEQYF.

The V gene is TRBV7-9, the J gene TRBJ2-5; unclear D gene. With 2 bases removed from V and 2 bases from J, the gap between germline ends came to 12 bases. The CDR3 covers 15 residues. Germline V CDR1 and CDR2: SEHNR, FQNEAQ (reference sequence). The CDR3 spells CASSLKPGVQETQYF. CDR3 DNA sequence: TGTGCCAGCAGCTTAAAGCCTGGGGTACAAGAGACCCAGTACTTC.

The chain recombines TRBV20-1 with TRBJ2-6; weak D call: TRBD1 (6 bases). Germline CDR1 and CDR2: DFQATT and SNEGSKA (reference sequence). The CDR3 has 17 residues. The V end was cut by 0 bases, the J end by 2 bases, with 14 bases between. CDR3 DNA sequence: TGCAGTGCTAGAGACCTACAGGGCTACCCTGGGGCCAACGTCCTGACTTTC. Translating gives CSARDLQGYPGANVLTF.

This clonotype was seen a handful of times. As DNA, the CDR3 is TGCGCCAGCAGCTTGGGGGACATCAGCTCCTATAATTCACCCCTCCACTTT. Protein sequence: CASSLGDISSYNSPLHF. The genes are TRBV5-1 and TRBJ1-6, with a weak D call TRBD1 (6 bases). The V gene's germline CDR1 is SGHRS and CDR2 YFSETQ. V dropped 0 bases and J dropped 0 bases, with 10 bases sitting between them. This CDR3 spans 17 amino acids.

The chain has TRBV5-5 and TRBJ2-1; 8 bases fit TRBD1. This CDR3 comprises 14 residues. Losses at the gene ends were 5 bases for V and 8 bases for J; bases not matched to a gene: 9. Looked up from germline, CDR1 is SGHKS and CDR2 is YYEKEE (reference sequence). Here the CDR3 DNA reads TGTGCCAGCAGTAGGACAGGGAACGTGGATGAGCAGTTCTTC. It yields the protein CASSRTGNVDEQFF.

For the CDR3, the DNA is TGCGCCAGCAGCTTTCTGACTACATTCAATGAGCAGTTCTTC. Translating it yields CASSFLTTFNEQFF. This sequence joins TRBV5-1 and TRBJ2-1, with D perhaps matching TRBD2 (5 bases). The CDR3 loop spans 14 amino acids. The germline V and J ends were trimmed by 2 bases and 6 bases, with 12 bases remaining between them. The V gene's germline CDR1 is SGHRS and CDR2 YFSETQ.

This clonotype was detected only a few times. The chain is built from TRBV20-1 and TRBJ1-5; TRBD1 is a possible D gene (5 bases). V was trimmed by 1 base and J by 3 bases, leaving 16 bases between them. This CDR3 has 16 amino acids. CDR1 is DFQATT and CDR2 is SNEGSKA in the germline V gene (reference sequence). The CDR3 reads CSARAGLRSINQPQHF. The DNA of the CDR3 is TGCAGTGCTAGAGCGGGGCTCCGTTCAATCAATCAGCCCCAGCATTTT.

This clonotype has a handful of counts. V usage is TRBV27 and J usage is TRBJ2-5; D remains unclear. TRBJ2-7 matches the DNA end more closely, so the J call is doubtful. The CDR3 length is 15 residues. The germline V gene has CDR1 MNHEY and CDR2 SMNVEV (reference sequence). The CDR3 nucleotides read TGTGCCAGCAGCCGTCTAGTGGGGATTCTGGGCGAGCAGTACTTC. This sequence encodes CASSRLVGILGEQYF.

V gene TRBV2 combines with J gene TRBJ2-1, with a tentative D call TRBD1 (6 bases). CDR3 length equals 15 residues. The V gene's germline CDR1 is SNHLY and CDR2 FYNNEI. The ends were cut back, 6 bases at V and 2 bases at J, with 14 bases in the middle. CDR3 in amino acids: CASRFGQGTYNEQFF. The CDR3 DNA sequence: TGTGCCAGCAGGTTCGGGCAGGGGACCTACAATGAGCAGTTCTTC.

This clonotype turned up a few times. The chain uses TRBV28 and TRBJ1-2; 12 bases are shared with TRBD1. The CDR3 has 16 residues. The V gene's germline CDR1 is MDHEN and CDR2 SYDVKM. V trimming: 6 bases; J trimming: 4 bases; junction bases outside the gene matches: 9. The CDR3 reads CASRGTGGFTFYGYTF. CDR3 coding DNA: TGTGCCAGCAGGGGGACAGGGGGCTTTACTTTCTATGGCTACACCTTC.

This clonotype was detected a few times. CDR3 nucleotides: TGCGCCAGCAGCTTAGGTGCATACACTGAAGCTTTCTTT. Translating it yields CASSLGAYTEAFF. The rearrangement links TRBV5-1 to TRBJ1-1; no definite D call. The germline V and J ends were trimmed by 2 bases and 3 bases, with 8 bases remaining between them. This CDR3 contains 13 residues. Germline loops: CDR1 SGHRS, CDR2 YFSETQ.

This clonotype showed up just a few times. The chain combines TRBV7-6 with TRBJ2-3; 7 bases match TRBD2. Trimming took 4 bases from V and 2 from J; bases not matched to a gene: 3. Germline values: CDR1 SGHVS, CDR2 FNYEAQ. The length of the CDR3 is 14 residues. CDR3 amino acids: CASSWGGTTDTQYF. CDR3 in DNA: TGTGCCAGCAGCTGGGGGGGGACCACAGATACGCAGTATTTT.

This clonotype was detected only a few times. CDR3 protein: CASSYTGGLSNNEQFF. The CDR3 region has the DNA TGTGCCAGCAGTTATACAGGGGGACTTAGTAACAATGAGCAGTTCTTC. The genes are TRBV6-6 and TRBJ2-1; 8 nucleotides agree with TRBD1. The CDR3 runs 16 residues. Trimming removed 3 bases from V and 5 bases from J; junction bases left unmatched: 9. Germline CDR1 and CDR2: MNHNY and SVGAGI (reference sequence).

This clonotype has just a few counts. The V call is TRBV4-1, the J call TRBJ2-3; weak D call: TRBD2 (6 bases). Germline-derived CDR1 and CDR2 are MGHRA and YSYEKL. Trimming stripped 0 bases from V and 0 bases from J, with 13 bases between. The CDR3 is 17 residues long. The CDR3 DNA is TGCGCCAGCAGCCAAGATCCGGCGGGGACTAGCACAGATACGCAGTATTTT. Residues: CASSQDPAGTSTDTQYF.

The chain carries TRBV4-2 and TRBJ2-6, with D maybe TRBD2 (5 bases). The CDR3 is 16 residues long. The germline V gene has CDR1 LGHNA and CDR2 YNFKEQ. Trimming cost V 1 base and J 1 base, with 8 bases left between them. In DNA form, the CDR3 reads TGTGCCAGCAGCCAAGTGTTAGCGTCTGGGGCCAACGTCCTGACTTTC. This sequence encodes CASSQVLASGANVLTF.

The DNA of the CDR3 is TGCGCCAGCAGCTTTCATAGCAGCCAAGAGACCCAGTACTTC. Its protein is CASSFHSSQETQYF. This chain joins TRBV5-1 and TRBJ2-5; no definite D call. This CDR3 comprises 14 residues. The V gene lost 2 bases and the J gene lost 1 base, with 9 bases spanning the gap. The germline gives CDR1 SGHRS, CDR2 YFSETQ.